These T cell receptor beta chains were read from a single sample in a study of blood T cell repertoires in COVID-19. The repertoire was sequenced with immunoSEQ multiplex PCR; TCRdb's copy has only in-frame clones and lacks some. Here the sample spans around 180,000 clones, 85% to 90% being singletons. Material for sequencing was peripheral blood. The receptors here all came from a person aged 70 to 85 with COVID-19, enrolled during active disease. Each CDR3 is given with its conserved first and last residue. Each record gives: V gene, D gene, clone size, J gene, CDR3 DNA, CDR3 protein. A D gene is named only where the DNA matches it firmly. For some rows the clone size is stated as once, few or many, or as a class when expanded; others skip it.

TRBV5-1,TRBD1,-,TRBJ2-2,TGCGCCAGCGGGACAGGGGAGAACACCGGGGAGCTGTTTTTT,CASGTGENTGELFF
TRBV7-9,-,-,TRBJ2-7,TGTGCCAGCAGCCGGGGGTTCGAGCAGTACTTC,CASSRGFEQYF
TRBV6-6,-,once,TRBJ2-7,TGTGCCAGCGTCCGGGACTCCCTCGACGAGCAGTACTTC,CASVRDSLDEQYF
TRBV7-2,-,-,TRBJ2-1,TGTGCCAGCAGCTTAGTTTTAGGAGAGAGTGGGAGGTGGTACAATGAGCAGTTCTTC,CASSLVLGESGRWYNEQFF
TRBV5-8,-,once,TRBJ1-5,TGTGCCAGCAGCGGGGGCTCGGCTAGCAATCAGCCCCAGCATTTT,CASSGGSASNQPQHF
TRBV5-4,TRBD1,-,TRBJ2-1,TGTGCCACGCGTCCCGGGACAGGGGTTCAAGGTACATACAATGAGCAGTTCTTC,CATRPGTGVQGTYNEQFF
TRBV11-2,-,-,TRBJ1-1,TGTGCCAGCGCCCTAGGGGGTCCCACTGAAGCTTTCTTT,CASALGGPTEAFF
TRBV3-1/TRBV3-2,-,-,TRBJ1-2,TGTGCCAGCAGCCAAGATCGGGGGTATGGCTACACCTTC,CASSQDRGYGYTF
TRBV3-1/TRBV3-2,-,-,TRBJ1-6,TGTGCCAGCAGCCTGGACGGACGGGGGCCCCTCCACTTT,CASSLDGRGPLHF
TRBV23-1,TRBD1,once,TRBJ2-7,TGCGCCAGCAGTCAATCGGCCGACAGGGCAAGGGGCGAGCAGTACTTC,CASSQSADRARGEQYF
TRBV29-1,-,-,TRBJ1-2,TGCAGCGTTACCGGGAGAGCTAACTATGGCTACACCTTC,CSVTGRANYGYTF
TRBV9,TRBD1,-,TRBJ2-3,TGTGCCAGCAGCGTAGAGGGGGGACAGGGTCGAGGACTAAGCACAGATACGCAGTATTTT,CASSVEGGQGRGLSTDTQYF